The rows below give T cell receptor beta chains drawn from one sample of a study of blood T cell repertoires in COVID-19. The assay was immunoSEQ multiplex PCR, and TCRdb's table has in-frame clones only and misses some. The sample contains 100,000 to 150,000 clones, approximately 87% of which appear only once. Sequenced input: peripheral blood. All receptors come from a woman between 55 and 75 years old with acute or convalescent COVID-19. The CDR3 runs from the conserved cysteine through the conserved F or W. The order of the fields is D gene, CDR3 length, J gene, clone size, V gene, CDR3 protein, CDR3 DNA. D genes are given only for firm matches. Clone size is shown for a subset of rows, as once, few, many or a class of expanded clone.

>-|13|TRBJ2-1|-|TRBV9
CASSLPGYNEQFF
TGTGCCAGCAGCCTTCCCGGCTACAATGAGCAGTTCTTC
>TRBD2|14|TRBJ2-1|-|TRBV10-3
CAIQRLAGGDEQFF
TGTGCCATTCAAAGACTAGCGGGAGGCGATGAGCAGTTCTTC
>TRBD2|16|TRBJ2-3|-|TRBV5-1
CASSLDAGRGTDTQYF
TGCGCCAGCAGCTTGGACGCGGGGAGGGGAACAGATACGCAGTATTTT
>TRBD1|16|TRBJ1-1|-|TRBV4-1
CASSPTPGQLNTEAFF
TGCGCCAGCAGCCCAACCCCGGGACAGCTTAACACTGAAGCTTTCTTT
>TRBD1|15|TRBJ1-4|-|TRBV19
CASSRTGYLREKLFF
TGTGCCAGTAGTAGGACAGGGTACTTGAGGGAAAAACTGTTTTTT
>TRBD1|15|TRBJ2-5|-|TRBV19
CASRKQGARQETQYF
TGTGCCAGTAGAAAACAGGGGGCGCGTCAAGAGACCCAGTACTTC
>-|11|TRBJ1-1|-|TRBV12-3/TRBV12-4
CASSLDGGAFF
TGTGCCAGCAGCTTAGACGGGGGAGCTTTCTTT
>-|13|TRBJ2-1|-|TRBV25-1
CASSPPLVSEQFF
TGTGCCAGCAGTCCGCCTTTAGTGTCTGAGCAGTTCTTC
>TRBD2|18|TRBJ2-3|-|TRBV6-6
CASSPPLRTSGRTDTQYF
TGTGCCAGCAGTCCTCCACTTCGGACTAGCGGACGCACAGATACGCAGTATTTT
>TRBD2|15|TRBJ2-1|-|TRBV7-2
CASSLIGLAGGEQFF
TGTGCCAGCAGCTTAATAGGGCTAGCGGGAGGTGAGCAGTTCTTC
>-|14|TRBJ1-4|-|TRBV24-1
CATSDTGTNEKLFF
TGTGCCACCAGTGATACGGGAACTAATGAAAAACTGTTTTTT
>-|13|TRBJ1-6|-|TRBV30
CAWREGSNSPLHF
TGTGCCTGGAGGGAGGGGTCTAATTCACCCCTCCACTTT
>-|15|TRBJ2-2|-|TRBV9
CASSVLGGRAGELFF
TGTGCCAGCAGCGTACTAGGGGGTCGTGCCGGGGAGCTGTTTTTT
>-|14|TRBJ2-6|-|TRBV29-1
CSVEDNSGANVLTF
TGCAGCGTCGAAGACAACTCTGGGGCCAACGTCCTGACTTTC
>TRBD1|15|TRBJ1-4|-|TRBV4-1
CASSQAGQINEKLFF
TGCGCCAGCAGCCAAGCGGGACAGATAAATGAAAAACTGTTTTTT
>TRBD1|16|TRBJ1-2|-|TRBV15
CATSRETTGGTYGYTF
TGTGCCACCAGCAGAGAAACGACAGGGGGGACCTATGGCTACACCTTC
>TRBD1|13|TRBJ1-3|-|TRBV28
CASWDRSGNTIYF
TGTGCCAGCTGGGACAGGAGTGGAAACACCATATATTTT
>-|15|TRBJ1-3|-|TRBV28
CASSETQGAGNTIYF
TGTGCCAGCAGTGAAACACAGGGTGCTGGAAACACCATATATTTT
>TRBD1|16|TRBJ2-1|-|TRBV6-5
CASSYWDRGRYNEQFF
TGTGCCAGCAGTTACTGGGACAGGGGGCGTTACAATGAGCAGTTCTTC
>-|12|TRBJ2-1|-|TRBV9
CASSVGSNEQFF
TGTGCCAGCAGCGTAGGTAGCAATGAGCAGTTCTTC
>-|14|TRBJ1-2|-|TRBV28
CASSLTGGAAGYTF
TGTGCCAGCAGTTTGACGGGGGGCGCTGCTGGCTACACCTTC
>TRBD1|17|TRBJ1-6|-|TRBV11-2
CASSLEGGRVYNSPLHF
TGTGCCAGCTCCCTAGAAGGGGGCAGGGTATATAATTCACCCCTCCACTTT
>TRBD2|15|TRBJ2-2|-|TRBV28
CASSLQAGDTGELFF
TGTGCCAGCAGTTTGCAAGCGGGGGACACCGGGGAGCTGTTTTTT
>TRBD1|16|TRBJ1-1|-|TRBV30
CAWASDRRGLRASAFF
TGTGCCTGGGCCAGCGACCGAAGGGGGCTCCGGGCGTCAGCTTTCTTT
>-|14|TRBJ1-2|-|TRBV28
CASSAVDRTDGYTF
TGTGCCAGCAGTGCCGTGGACAGAACGGATGGCTACACCTTC
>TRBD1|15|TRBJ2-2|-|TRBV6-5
CASRGQGADTGELFF
TGTGCCAGCAGAGGACAGGGGGCGGACACCGGGGAGCTGTTTTTT
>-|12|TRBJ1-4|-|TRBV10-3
CAMTRRDEKLFF
TGTGCCATGACTAGGAGGGATGAAAAACTGTTTTTT
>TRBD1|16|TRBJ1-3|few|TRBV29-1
CSVEDQGGLSGNTIYF
TGCAGCGTTGAAGATCAGGGGGGCCTCTCTGGAAACACCATATATTTT
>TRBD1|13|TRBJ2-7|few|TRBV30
CAWSGDRGYEQYF
TGTGCCTGGAGTGGGGACAGGGGCTACGAGCAGTACTTC
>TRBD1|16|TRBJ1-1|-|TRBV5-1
CASRTGQGGMNTEAFF
TGCGCCAGCAGAACGGGACAGGGGGGTATGAACACTGAAGCTTTCTTT
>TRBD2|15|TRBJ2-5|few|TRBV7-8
CASSSLAGEGETQYF
TGTGCCAGCAGTTCCCTAGCGGGAGAAGGAGAGACCCAGTACTTC
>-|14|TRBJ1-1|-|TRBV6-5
CASTSRDGRTEAFF
TGTGCCAGCACCAGCCGAGACGGGAGAACTGAAGCTTTCTTT
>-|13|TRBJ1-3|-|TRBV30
CAWSRESGNTIYF
TGTGCCTGGAGCCGGGAGTCTGGAAACACCATATATTTT
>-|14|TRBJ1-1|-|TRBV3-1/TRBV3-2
CASSQGGKNTEAFF
TGTGCCAGCAGCCAGGGGGGGAAGAACACTGAAGCTTTCTTT
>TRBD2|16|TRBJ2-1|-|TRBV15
CATSAELAGGSNEQFF
TGTGCCACCAGCGCAGAGCTAGCGGGAGGGAGCAATGAGCAGTTCTTC
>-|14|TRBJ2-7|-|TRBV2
CALTRTPVSYEQYF
TGTGCCCTCACGAGGACTCCAGTCTCCTACGAGCAGTACTTC
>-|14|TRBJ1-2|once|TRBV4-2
CASSQDLRGDGYTF
TGTGCCAGCAGCCAAGATTTAAGGGGCGATGGCTACACCTTC
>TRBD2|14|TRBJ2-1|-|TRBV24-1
CATSRDGGDNEQFF
TGTGCCACCAGCCGGGACGGGGGGGACAATGAGCAGTTCTTC
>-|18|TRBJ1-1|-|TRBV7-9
CASSLGGQFNTRWTEAFF
TGTGCCAGCAGCTTAGGCGGACAGTTCAATACCCGATGGACTGAAGCTTTCTTT